What follows are 14 T cell receptor beta chains derived from one specimen sequenced in a study of blood T cells in healthy people across ages. Then a second PCR, running roughly 7 to 11 cycles, was carried out with a sample-barcoded 5' primer and a J-beta primer mix. Each CDR3 protein is one row after TCRdb ran MiXCR on the 5' RACE reads. The profile shows about 640,000 distinct CDR3 sequences, about 30% of them singletons. Sequencing was carried out using blood. The receptor source for this set is a woman of 80 years or more in good health.

The chain links TRBV12-3 or TRBV12-4 to TRBJ1-5; D gene unclear. V was shortened by 3 bases and J by 0 bases, with 12 bases between the two germline ends. The CDR3 has 16 amino acids. The CDR3 here is CASSFGGIVSNQPQHF. The CDR3 DNA sequence: TGTGCCAGCAGTTTCGGTGGGATAGTTAGCAATCAGCCCCAGCATTTT.

This clonotype is a singleton in its sample. The chain joins TRBV5-1 to TRBJ1-5; the D is unclear. V was pared by 2 bases and J by 7 bases, with 13 bases between. The CDR3 totals 14 residues. The V gene's germline CDR1 is SGHRS and CDR2 YFSETQ. This CDR3 is CASSLTPRRQPQHF. CDR3 bases: TGCGCCAGCAGCTTAACACCCAGAAGGCAGCCCCAGCATTTT. Complete variable domain (other parts from reference TRBV5-1 and TRBJ1-5): KAGVTQTPRYLIKTRGQQVTLSCSPISGHRSVSWYQQTPGQGLQFLFEYFSETQRNKGNFPGRFSGRQFSNSRSEMNVSTLELGDSALYLCASSLTPRRQPQHFGDGTRLSIL.

The CDR3 loop reads CASSFRTSGGSDTQYF. CDR3 nucleotide sequence: TGCGCCAGCAGCTTTAGGACTAGCGGGGGGTCAGATACGCAGTATTTT. This sequence joins TRBV5-1 and TRBJ2-3; 14 bases are shared with TRBD2. This CDR3 spans 16 amino acids. V was clipped by 2 bases and J by 4 bases; unmatched bases: 3. CDR1 SGHRS and CDR2 YFSETQ come from the germline V gene.

The CDR3 loop is CASSRPTGDQETQYF. CDR3 bases: TGTGCCAGCAGCCGGCCGACAGGGGACCAAGAGACCCAGTACTTC. This sequence joins TRBV5-6 and TRBJ2-5; 8 bases align to TRBD1. Germline V CDR1 and CDR2: SGHDT, YYEEEE. This CDR3 is 15 amino acids long. With V trimmed by 4 bases and J by 0 bases, 5 bases remained unmatched. Based on the CDR3 plus reference TRBV5-6 and TRBJ2-5, the full variable domain is DAGVTQSPTHLIKTRGQQVTLRCSPKSGHDTVSWYQQALGQGPQFIFQYYEEEERQRGNFPDRFSGHQFPNYSSELNVNALLLGDSALYLCASSRPTGDQETQYFGPGTRLLVL.

In this sample, this clonotype turned up many times. The V gene is TRBV4-3, the J gene TRBJ1-2; tentative D call: TRBD1 (5 bases). There are 14 residues in the CDR3. V was shortened by 0 bases and J by 3 bases, with 8 bases between the two germline ends. Germline V gene lookup returns CDR1 LGHNA and CDR2 YSLEER. Here the CDR3 DNA reads TGCGCCAGCAGCCAAGACAGGGTCGACTATGGCTACACCTTC. Amino acids: CASSQDRVDYGYTF.

This clonotype was seen many times. The chain combines TRBV4-2 with TRBJ1-1; no clear D. CDR3 length: 14 amino acids. Germline loops: CDR1 LGHNA, CDR2 YNFKEQ. The V end lost 0 bases, the J end lost 0 bases, and 5 bases lay between the germline ends. CDR3 coding DNA: TGTGCCAGCAGCCAAGATACAGTGAACACTGAAGCTTTCTTT. Translation gives CASSQDTVNTEAFF.

In this sample, this clonotype turned up a few times. The genes are TRBV27 and TRBJ1-1, with D perhaps TRBD1 (5 bases). CDR3 length: 17 amino acids. Germline CDR1 and CDR2: MNHEY and SMNVEV (reference sequence). The V gene lost 5 bases and the J gene lost 1 base, with 20 bases spanning the gap. The CDR3 sequence is CASSPSGGRRPNTEAFF. The CDR3 DNA reads as TGTGCCAGCAGTCCCTCGGGGGGGAGAAGGCCGAACACTGAAGCTTTCTTT.

A note on this clonotype: Being one base from a much bigger clone, this may be a read error. The chain has TRBV9 and TRBJ2-5; TRBD2 matches at 8 bases. The V gene end was trimmed by 4 bases and the J gene end by 11 bases; junction bases not matched to a gene: 19. CDR1 and CDR2 from the germline V gene are SGDLS and YYNGEE. CDR3 size: 16 residues. The DNA for the CDR3 is TGTGCCAGCAGCTCCGGACTAGCCCCGGGCTACAATGAGCAGTACTTC. It encodes CASSSGLAPGYNEQYF.

This clonotype showed up many times. The chain links TRBV20-1 to TRBJ2-7, with D perhaps matching TRBD2 (6 bases). The CDR3 has 13 amino acids. Between the trimmed V and J ends, which lost 1 base and 4 bases, there was a span of 11 bases. Per germline, CDR1 DFQATT and CDR2 SNEGSKA (reference sequence). CDR3 in DNA: TGCAGTGCTAGAGTCGCGGGGACTTACGAGCAGTACTTC. Residues: CSARVAGTYEQYF.

This clonotype was observed at least ten times. The chain combines TRBV6-1 with TRBJ1-2; D not certain. Germline lookup yields CDR1 MNHNS and CDR2 SASEGT. This CDR3 has 13 residues. Trimming removed 5 bases from V and 2 bases from J, with 9 bases in between. The DNA for the CDR3 is TGTGCCAGCAGTTCAAAGACCAACTATGGCTACACCTTC. As protein: CASSSKTNYGYTF.

The rearrangement joins TRBV20-1 to TRBJ1-2; D is perhaps TRBD1 (6 bases). The V gene's germline CDR1 is DFQATT and CDR2 SNEGSKA (reference sequence). Trimming removed 0 bases from V and 6 bases from J, with 20 bases in between. The CDR3 totals 16 residues. DNA for the CDR3: TGCAGTGCTAGAGAGGCAGGGGTGGCCTCTAGTGATGGCTACACCTTC. It is translated as CSAREAGVASSDGYTF.

This CDR3 is CSASHRENTEAFF. In DNA form, the CDR3 reads TGCAGTGCTAGTCACAGGGAGAACACTGAAGCTTTCTTT. The rearrangement joins TRBV20-1 to TRBJ1-1; D may be TRBD1 (6 bases). The CDR3 is 13 residues long. Per the germline V gene, CDR1 is DFQATT and CDR2 is SNEGSKA (reference sequence). The V and J ends lost 3 bases and 1 base respectively, with 9 bases between them.

The table lists this clonotype with many counts. The V and J genes are TRBV7-2 and TRBJ2-7, with 7 bases lining up with TRBD1. J lost 7 bases, V lost 1 base, and 10 bases had no gene match. The CDR3 spans 15 residues. The germline gives CDR1 SGHTA, CDR2 FQGNSA. The CDR3 DNA sequence: TGTGCCAGCAGCTTAGATTCAGGGGGAAGGAGGGAGCAGTACTTC. It specifies CASSLDSGGRREQYF. Full variable domain (rest looked up from reference TRBV7-2 and TRBJ2-7): GAGVSQSPSNKVTEKGKDVELRCDPISGHTALYWYRQSLGQGLEFLIYFQGNSAPDKSGLPSDRFSAERTGGSVSTLTIQRTQQEDSAVYLCASSLDSGGRREQYFGPGTRLTVT.

This clonotype was picked up many times. The V gene is TRBV9, the J gene TRBJ2-1; possible D gene TRBD2, 5 bases. This CDR3 spans 15 amino acids. Germline V lookup: CDR1 SGDLS, CDR2 YYNGEE. V was shortened by 4 bases and J by 8 bases, with 19 bases between the two germline ends. CDR3 sequence: CASSPGVGISDEQFF. CDR3 sequence (DNA): TGTGCCAGCAGCCCCGGGGTGGGGATAAGCGATGAGCAGTTCTTC.